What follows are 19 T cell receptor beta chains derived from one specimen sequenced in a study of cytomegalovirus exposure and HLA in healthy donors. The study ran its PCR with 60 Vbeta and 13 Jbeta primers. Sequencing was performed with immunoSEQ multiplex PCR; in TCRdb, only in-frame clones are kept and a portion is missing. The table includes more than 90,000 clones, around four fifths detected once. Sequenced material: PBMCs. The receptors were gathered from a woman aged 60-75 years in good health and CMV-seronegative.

The CDR3 spells CASSSSGTGDEKLFF. The DNA for the CDR3 is TGTGCCAGTAGTAGCTCCGGGACAGGGGATGAAAAACTGTTTTTT. This sequence joins TRBV19 and TRBJ1-4; 10 nucleotides line up with TRBD1. CDR1 is LNHDA, CDR2 SQIVND, per germline (reference sequence). Trimming cost V 4 bases and J 6 bases; bases outside gene matches: 5. This CDR3 is built from 15 residues.

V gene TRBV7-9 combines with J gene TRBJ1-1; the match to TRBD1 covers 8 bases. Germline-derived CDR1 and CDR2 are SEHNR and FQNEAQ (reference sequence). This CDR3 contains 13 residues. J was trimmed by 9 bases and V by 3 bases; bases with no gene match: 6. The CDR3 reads CASSLGQVPKAFF. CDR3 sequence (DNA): TGTGCCAGCAGCTTGGGACAGGTTCCTAAAGCTTTCTTT.

CDR3 sequence reads: CAASGTGAYEQYF. The CDR3, as DNA: TGTGCCGCCTCGGGGACAGGGGCCTACGAGCAGTACTTC. The rearrangement links TRBV6-5 to TRBJ2-7; 10 positions agree with TRBD1. CDR3 length: 13 amino acids. Germline V gene sequence: CDR1 MNHEY, CDR2 SVGAGI. V gave up 11 bases and J gave up 2 bases; unmatched junction bases: 6.

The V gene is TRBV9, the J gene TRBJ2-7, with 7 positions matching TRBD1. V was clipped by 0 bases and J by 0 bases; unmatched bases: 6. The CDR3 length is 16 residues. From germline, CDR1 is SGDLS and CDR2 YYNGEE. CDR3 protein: CASSVATGASSYEQYF. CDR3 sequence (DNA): TGTGCCAGCAGCGTAGCTACAGGGGCCAGCTCCTACGAGCAGTACTTC.

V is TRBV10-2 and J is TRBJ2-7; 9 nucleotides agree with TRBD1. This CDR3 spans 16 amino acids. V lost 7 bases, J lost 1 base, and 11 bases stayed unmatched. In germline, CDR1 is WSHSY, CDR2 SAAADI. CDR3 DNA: TGCGCCAGCATTGGACAGGGGAATAACGGTTCCTACGAGCAGTACTTC. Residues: CASIGQGNNGSYEQYF.

CDR3 DNA: TGTGCCAGCAGTTACTCCGGGACAGGGATCCGTTCACCCCTCCACTTT. Amino acid sequence: CASSYSGTGIRSPLHF. The V and J genes are TRBV6-5 and TRBJ1-6; TRBD1 matches at 9 bases. Germline assignment: CDR1 MNHEY and CDR2 SVGAGI. This CDR3 region has 16 residues. V lost 0 bases to trimming and J lost 9 bases; unmatched junction nucleotides: 6.

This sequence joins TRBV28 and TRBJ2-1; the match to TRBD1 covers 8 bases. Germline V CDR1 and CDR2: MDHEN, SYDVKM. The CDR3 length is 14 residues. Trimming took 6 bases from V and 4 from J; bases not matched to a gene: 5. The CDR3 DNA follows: TGTGCCAGCAGAGGACAGGGAGTGTACAATGAGCAGTTCTTC. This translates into CASRGQGVYNEQFF. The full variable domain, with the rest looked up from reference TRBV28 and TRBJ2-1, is DVKVTQSSRYLVKRTGEKVFLECVQDMDHENMFWYRQDPGLGLRLIYFSYDVKMKEKGDIPEGYSVSREKKERFSLILESASTNQTSMYLCASRGQGVYNEQFFGPGTRLTVL.

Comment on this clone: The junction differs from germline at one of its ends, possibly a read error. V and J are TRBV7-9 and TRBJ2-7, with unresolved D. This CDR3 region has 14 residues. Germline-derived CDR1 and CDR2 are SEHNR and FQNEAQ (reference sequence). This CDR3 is CSSSLVPESYEQYF. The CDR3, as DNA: TGTTCCAGCAGCTTAGTTCCAGAATCCTACGAGCAGTACTTC.

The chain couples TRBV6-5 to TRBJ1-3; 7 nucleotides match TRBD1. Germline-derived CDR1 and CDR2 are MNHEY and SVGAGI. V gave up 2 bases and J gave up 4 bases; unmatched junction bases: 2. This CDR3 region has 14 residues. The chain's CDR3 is CASSYDRVGNTIYF. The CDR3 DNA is TGTGCCAGCAGTTACGACAGGGTGGGAAACACCATATATTTT.

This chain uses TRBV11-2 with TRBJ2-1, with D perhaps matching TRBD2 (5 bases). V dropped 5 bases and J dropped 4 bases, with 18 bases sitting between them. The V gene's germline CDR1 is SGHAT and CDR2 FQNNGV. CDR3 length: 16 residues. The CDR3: CASSPRPGRRYNEQFF. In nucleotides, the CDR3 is TGTGCCAGCAGCCCCCGCCCCGGGCGGAGGTACAATGAGCAGTTCTTC.

Here the CDR3 reads CASSSTLPGLAGTSTDTQYF. Written as DNA, the CDR3 is TGTGCCAGCAGTTCCACTCTTCCGGGACTAGCGGGAACCTCCACAGATACGCAGTATTTT. The J gene is TRBJ2-3, the V gene TRBV28; 13 positions agree with TRBD2. This CDR3 has 20 residues. V was clipped by 4 bases and J by 2 bases; unmatched bases: 15. The germline V gene has CDR1 MDHEN and CDR2 SYDVKM.

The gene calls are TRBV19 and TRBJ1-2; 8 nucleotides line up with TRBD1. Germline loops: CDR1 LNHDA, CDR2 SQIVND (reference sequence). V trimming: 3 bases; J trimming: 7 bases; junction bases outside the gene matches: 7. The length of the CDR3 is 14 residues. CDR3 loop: CASSIAGGVGGYTF. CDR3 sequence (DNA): TGTGCCAGTAGTATTGCAGGGGGCGTTGGTGGCTACACCTTC.

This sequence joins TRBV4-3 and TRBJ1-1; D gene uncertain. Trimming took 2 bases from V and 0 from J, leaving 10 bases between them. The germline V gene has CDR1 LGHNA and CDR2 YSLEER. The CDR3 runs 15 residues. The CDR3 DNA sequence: TGCGCCAGCAGCCAATCGGAGGAACTGAACACTGAAGCTTTCTTT. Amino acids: CASSQSEELNTEAFF.

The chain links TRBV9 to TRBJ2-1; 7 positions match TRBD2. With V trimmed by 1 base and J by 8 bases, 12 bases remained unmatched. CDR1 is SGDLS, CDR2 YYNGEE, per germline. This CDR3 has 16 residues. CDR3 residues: CASSVNKGGSSHEQFF. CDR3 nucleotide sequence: TGTGCCAGCAGCGTAAATAAGGGCGGGAGTAGCCATGAGCAGTTCTTC.

The CDR3 region has the DNA TGCGCCAGCAGTGAGCCTTGGGACAGTAATGAAAAACTGTTTTTT. It yields the protein CASSEPWDSNEKLFF. J is TRBJ1-4 and V is TRBV10-1, with 7 bases fitting TRBD1. The CDR3 has 15 residues. J was trimmed by 4 bases and V by 2 bases; bases with no gene match: 4. The germline gives CDR1 WNHNN, CDR2 SYGVQD (reference sequence).

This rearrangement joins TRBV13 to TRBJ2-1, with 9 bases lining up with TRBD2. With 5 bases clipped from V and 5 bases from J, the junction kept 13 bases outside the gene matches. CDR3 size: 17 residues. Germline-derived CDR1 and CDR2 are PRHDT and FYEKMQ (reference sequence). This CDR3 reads CASSALGASGTNNEQFF. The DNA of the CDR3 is TGTGCCAGCAGCGCCCTCGGGGCTAGCGGGACAAACAATGAGCAGTTCTTC.

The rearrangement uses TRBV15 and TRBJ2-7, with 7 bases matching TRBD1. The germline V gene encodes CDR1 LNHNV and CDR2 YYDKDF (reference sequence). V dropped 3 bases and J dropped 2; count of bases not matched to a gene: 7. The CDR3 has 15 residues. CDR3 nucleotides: TGTGCCACCAGCAGGGACAGGTCGTTCCCCTACGAGCAGTACTTC. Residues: CATSRDRSFPYEQYF. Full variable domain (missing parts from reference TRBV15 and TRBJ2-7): DAMVIQNPRYQVTQFGKPVTLSCSQTLNHNVMYWYQQKSSQAPKLLFHYYDKDFNNEADTPDNFQSRRPNTSFCFLDIRSPGLGDTAMYLCATSRDRSFPYEQYFGPGTRLTVT.

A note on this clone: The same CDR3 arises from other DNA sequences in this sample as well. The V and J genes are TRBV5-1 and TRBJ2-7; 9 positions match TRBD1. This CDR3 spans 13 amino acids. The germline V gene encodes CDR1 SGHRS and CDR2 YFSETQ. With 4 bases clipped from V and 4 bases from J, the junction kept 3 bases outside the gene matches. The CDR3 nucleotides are TGCGCCAGCAGCCGGGACAGGGCGTACGAGCAGTACTTC. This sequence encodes CASSRDRAYEQYF.

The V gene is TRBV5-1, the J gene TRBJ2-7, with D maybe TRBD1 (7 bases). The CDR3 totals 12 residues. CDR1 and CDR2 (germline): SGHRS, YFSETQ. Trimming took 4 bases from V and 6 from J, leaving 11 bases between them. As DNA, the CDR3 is TGCGCCAGCAGCCCCCAGGGGGGCGAGCAGTACTTC. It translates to CASSPQGGEQYF.